This entry lists 14 T cell receptor beta chains sequenced from one sample in a study of cytomegalovirus exposure and HLA in healthy donors. Vbeta (60) and Jbeta (13) primers were used in the PCR. The method was immunoSEQ multiplex PCR; TCRdb's version includes in-frame clones alone and lacks a portion of them. The data show 100,000 to 140,000 clones, with 77% seen just once and roughly 3.9% held by the top ten. Source material: PBMCs. Source of these receptors: a male donor in good health and CMV-seronegative.

The chain is built from TRBV6-1 and TRBJ2-5, with 9 bases aligning to TRBD2. Germline V gives CDR1 MNHNS, CDR2 SASEGT. The CDR3 spans 15 residues. J lost 0 bases, V lost 4 bases, and 3 bases had no gene match. The CDR3 reads CASSGVAGDQETQYF. CDR3 DNA sequence: TGTGCCAGCAGTGGGGTAGCGGGAGACCAAGAGACCCAGTACTTC.

This clone is labeled medium-sized. V and J are TRBV29-1 and TRBJ2-3; D unresolved. CDR3 length equals 10 residues. Germline V gene sequence: CDR1 SQVTM, CDR2 ANQGSEA. V lost 5 bases and J lost 3, with 3 bases in between. The CDR3 DNA reads as TGCAGCGTTTCGACAGATACGCAGTATTTT. Translating it yields CSVSTDTQYF.

J is TRBJ2-2 and V is TRBV7-6, with TRBD1 as a possible D gene (5 bases). There are 16 residues in the CDR3. Trimming shortened V by 3 bases and J by 6 bases, and 17 bases separated the two germline ends. Per germline, CDR1 SGHVS and CDR2 FNYEAQ. The CDR3 coding sequence is TGTGCCAGCAGCTTTAGTTTTGGGGCGGTGTCCGGGGAGCTGTTTTTT. Protein sequence: CASSFSFGAVSGELFF. The full variable domain, its missing parts supplied by reference TRBV7-6 and TRBJ2-2, is GAGVSQSPRYKVTKRGQDVALRCDPISGHVSLYWYRQALGQGPEFLTYFNYEAQQDKSGLPNDRFSAERPEGSISTLTIQRTEQRDSAMYRCASSFSFGAVSGELFFGEGSRLTVL.

This chain uses TRBV2 with TRBJ2-3; 10 bases line up with TRBD2. Losses at the gene ends were 8 bases for V and 4 bases for J; bases not matched to a gene: 9. This CDR3 contains 15 residues. CDR1 is SNHLY and CDR2 is FYNNEI in the germline V gene. The CDR3 reads CASVRSGRGPDTQYF. Here the CDR3 DNA reads TGTGCCAGCGTCCGGAGCGGGAGGGGACCAGATACGCAGTATTTT.

V and J are TRBV6-5 and TRBJ2-7, with TRBD2 matching 7 bases. CDR1 and CDR2 from the germline V gene are MNHEY and SVGAGI. The CDR3 contains 15 residues. The V and J ends lost 2 bases and 3 bases, in that order; junction bases with no gene match: 7. CDR3: CASSYPGGGYYEQYF. The CDR3 DNA reads as TGTGCCAGCAGTTACCCGGGGGGTGGTTACTACGAGCAGTACTTC.

CDR3: CASSERGGRPLGETQYF. The CDR3 DNA reads as TGTGCCAGCAGTGAAAGGGGCGGGAGGCCCTTGGGAGAGACCCAGTACTTC. The chain joins TRBV25-1 to TRBJ2-5; 8 nucleotides match TRBD2. Germline V gives CDR1 MGHDK, CDR2 SYGVNS. V trimming: 2 bases; J trimming: 4 bases; junction bases outside the gene matches: 12. CDR3 size: 17 residues.

The chain joins TRBV10-3 to TRBJ1-1; D is unresolved. This CDR3 has 13 residues. Trimming left V 4 bases short and J 1 base short, with 7 bases between. Germline V gene data show CDR1 as ENHRY and CDR2 as SYGVKD. In DNA form, the CDR3 reads TGTGCCATCAGTGTGGGCACGAACACTGAAGCTTTCTTT. As protein: CAISVGTNTEAFF.

The V gene is TRBV19, the J gene TRBJ2-5, with D tentatively TRBD2 (5 bases). The length of the CDR3 is 12 residues. Germline CDR1 is LNHDA and CDR2 is SQIVND (reference sequence). V was shortened by 8 bases and J by 7 bases, with 14 bases between the two germline ends. The CDR3 nucleotides are TGTGCCAGTTCCGAGAGGGCAGGGACCCAGTACTTC. Translation gives CASSERAGTQYF.

The V call is TRBV5-4, the J call TRBJ2-2, with 9 bases matching TRBD1. The CDR3 totals 18 residues. Trimming at V came to 6 bases and at J to 2 bases, leaving 14 bases not matched to a gene. Germline V gene sequence: CDR1 SGHNT, CDR2 YYREEE (reference sequence). The CDR3 DNA sequence: TGTGCCAGCAACCCCGGACAGGGGTCCACTCATAACACCGGGGAGCTGTTTTTT. Protein product: CASNPGQGSTHNTGELFF.

V gene TRBV28 combines with J gene TRBJ1-2; TRBD1 is a possible D gene (5 bases). The CDR3 is made up of 15 amino acids. In germline, CDR1 is MDHEN, CDR2 SYDVKM. V lost 2 bases, J lost 1 base, and 11 bases lay in between. The CDR3 nucleotides read TGTGCCAGCAGTTTAAGTGACAGTCTTAACTATGGCTACACCTTC. Translated, it gives CASSLSDSLNYGYTF.

V is TRBV2 and J is TRBJ2-5, with TRBD2 matching 7 bases. Germline values: CDR1 SNHLY, CDR2 FYNNEI. CDR3 length equals 13 residues. The trim removed 6 bases at V and 5 bases at J, leaving 6 bases unmatched. The CDR3 nucleotides read TGTGCCAGCAGAATAGCGGGTAGGGAGACCCAGTACTTC. Translated: CASRIAGRETQYF.

The V call is TRBV11-2, the J call TRBJ2-7; 12 nucleotides match TRBD2. Germline assignment: CDR1 SGHAT and CDR2 FQNNGV. The CDR3 consists of 15 residues. V lost 7 bases, J lost 9 bases, and 13 bases stayed unmatched. Here the CDR3 DNA reads TGTGCCAGCACCTCAACGGGACTAGCGGGCTTAAGGCAGTACTTC. It yields the protein CASTSTGLAGLRQYF.

The chain carries TRBV30 and TRBJ1-5, with TRBD1 identical over 10 bases. V trimming: 2 bases; J trimming: 6 bases; junction bases outside the gene matches: 16. CDR3 length: 18 amino acids. Germline CDR1 GTSNPN, CDR2 SVGIG (reference sequence). The DNA of the CDR3 is TGTGCCTGGAGTACCACCTCTCCTGGACAGGGGGACGTTCAGCCCCAGCATTTT. It codes for CAWSTTSPGQGDVQPQHF.

The chain uses TRBV13 and TRBJ2-5; 13 nucleotides align to TRBD2. The CDR3 has 13 residues. J lost 11 bases, V lost 3 bases, and 3 bases had no gene match. Germline V lookup: CDR1 PRHDT, CDR2 FYEKMQ (reference sequence). The CDR3 coding sequence is TGTGCCAGCAGCTTCGGACTAGCGGGAGAGCAGTACTTC. Its protein is CASSFGLAGEQYF.